These T cell receptor beta chains were read from a single sample in a study of blood T cell repertoires in COVID-19. The method was immunoSEQ multiplex PCR; TCRdb's version includes in-frame clones alone and lacks a portion of them. This table has around 260,000 clones, roughly 88% appearing once. The specimen was peripheral blood. The receptor set was obtained from a human donor with COVID-19, enrolled during active disease. The donor label of this sample is uncertain. The CDR3 runs from the conserved cysteine through the conserved F or W. The D gene is left open where the match is weak. The listing skips clone size in some rows; elsewhere it reads once, few, many or a size class.

once 14 - TRBJ2-7 TRBV18 CASSPAGNPYGQYF TGTGCCAGCTCACCGGCGGGAAATCCCTACGGGCAGTACTTC
once 16 - TRBJ2-4 TRBV5-1 CASIRRLVQAKNIQYF TGCGCCAGCATCCGTCGACTAGTACAAGCCAAAAACATTCAGTACTTC
- 13 - TRBJ1-2 TRBV7-3 CASSLEANYGYTF TGTGCCAGCAGCTTAGAAGCCAACTATGGCTACACCTTC
- 12 - TRBJ1-2 TRBV12-3/TRBV12-4 CASSYKGSGYTF TGTGCCAGCAGTTACAAGGGGTCTGGCTACACCTTC
- 18 TRBD1 TRBJ1-2 TRBV29-1 CSVELRGQGARRAYGYTF TGCAGCGTTGAATTACGGGGACAGGGGGCTCGGCGGGCCTATGGCTACACCTTC
- 14 - TRBJ1-6 TRBV5-1 CASSLVGENSPLHF TGCGCCAGCAGCTTGGTAGGGGAAAATTCACCCCTCCACTTT
- 14 - TRBJ1-2 TRBV19 CASSVGGTDYGYTF TGTGCCAGTAGTGTCGGAGGGACCGACTATGGCTACACCTTC
- 12 - TRBJ2-7 TRBV6-5 CASSGGTYEQYF TGTGCCAGCAGCGGAGGGACCTACGAGCAGTACTTC
- 15 - TRBJ1-2 TRBV4-3 CASSQDSQASYGYTF TGCGCCAGCAGCCAAGATTCACAGGCTAGCTATGGCTACACCTTC
- 11 - TRBJ1-2 TRBV9 CASATNYGYTF TGTGCCAGCGCGACTAACTATGGCTACACCTTC
- 13 TRBD1 TRBJ1-2 TRBV28 CASSDRAIYGYTF TGTGCCAGCAGCGACAGGGCGATCTATGGCTACACCTTC
- 14 TRBD1 TRBJ2-7 TRBV27 CASSFGDRGNEQYF TGTGCCAGCAGTTTTGGGGACAGGGGGAACGAGCAGTACTTC
- 15 - TRBJ1-3 TRBV4-1 CASSQGYSSGNTIYF TGCGCCAGCAGCCAAGGCTACAGCTCTGGAAACACCATATATTTT
- 13 TRBD2 TRBJ2-3 TRBV30 CAWTSGSTDTQYF TGTGCCTGGACTAGCGGCTCCACAGATACGCAGTATTTT
- 14 - TRBJ1-6 TRBV11-3 CASSLGASNSPLHF TGTGCCAGCAGCTTAGGCGCGTCGAATTCACCCCTCCACTTT
- 19 - TRBJ1-1 TRBV10-2 CASSDGSWGVGDESTEAFF TGCGCCAGCAGTGACGGAAGCTGGGGGGTCGGGGATGAGAGCACTGAAGCTTTCTTT
- 16 TRBD1 TRBJ1-3 TRBV19 CASSTQGQGSGNTIYF TGTGCCAGTAGTACCCAGGGACAGGGCTCTGGAAACACCATATATTTT
- 13 - TRBJ2-3 TRBV29-1 CSVEIGSTDTQYF TGCAGCGTTGAGATTGGCAGCACAGATACGCAGTATTTT
- 16 TRBD2 TRBJ2-5 TRBV28 CASSDWTSGKQETQYF TGTGCCAGCAGCGATTGGACTAGCGGGAAGCAAGAGACCCAGTACTTC
- 15 TRBD2 TRBJ2-7 TRBV10-3 CATKLSGTSVYEQYF TGTGCCACAAAACTTAGCGGGACGAGCGTATACGAGCAGTACTTC
- 14 - TRBJ1-3 TRBV12-1 CASSSRLSGNTIYF TGTGCCAGCAGCTCACGACTCTCTGGAAACACCATATATTTT
- 17 TRBD1 TRBJ2-7 TRBV19 CASSIDHGTAVSYEQYF TGTGCCAGTAGTATAGATCACGGGACAGCCGTCTCCTACGAGCAGTACTTC
- 14 - TRBJ2-2 TRBV3-1/TRBV3-2 CASSQESGTGELFF TGTGCCAGCAGCCAAGAGTCAGGGACCGGGGAGCTGTTTTTT
once 17 - TRBJ1-6 TRBV5-1 CASSSHFVGEGRGALHF TGCGCCAGCAGCTCCCATTTTGTCGGGGAGGGCCGCGGGGCCCTCCACTTT
- 14 - TRBJ2-7 TRBV18 CASSPIGRYYEGYF TGTGCCAGCTCACCAATCGGCAGGTACTACGAGGGGTACTTC
- 16 TRBD1 TRBJ1-4 TRBV18 CASSPQQGGTNEKLFF TGTGCCAGCTCACCTCAACAGGGGGGAACTAATGAAAAACTGTTTTTT
- 14 TRBD1 TRBJ1-5 TRBV6-5 CASTLGTDYQPQHF TGTGCCAGCACCCTTGGGACAGACTATCAGCCCCAGCATTTT
- 14 - TRBJ1-1 TRBV11-2 CASSLAGDGAEAFF TGTGCCAGCAGCTTAGCAGGGGATGGGGCTGAAGCTTTCTTT